This T cell receptor (beta chain) came from a study of blood T cell repertoires in COVID-19 (dated by TCRdb to 2019 to 2021). Regarding the complete study: Samples from collaborators originated in the United States, Italy and Spain and spanned both the acute and convalescent phases of COVID-19. The prospective study material was composed of cDNA or gDNA derived from T cells, B-cell-depleted T cells, or PBMCs. Subjects who had been exposed to COVID-19, were actively infected with it, or had recovered from it provided the deeply sampled blood TCRbeta repertoires that made up the dataset. The repertoires were released in a freely available public database intended as a resource for research on the immune response to SARS-CoV-2. The samples were drawn from two sources: the first 160 participants of the ongoing ImmuneRACE study, and over 950 subjects contributed by 6 global collaborators. Sample metadata almost always included a de-identified subject ID, COVID-19 status, age in years and sex. HLA class I and class II types, where available, came from metadata supplied by the sample provider rather than from assay-based typing. The research as a whole found: Clinical and demographic metadata were provided uncurated, with the amount varying by source and participant.

Details on this clone: Its recognized antigen is unknown. No base qualities exist here, and no much larger clone lies one base off it.

One collaborating source in Seattle enrolled patients while the patients were actively infected and followed the patients over time throughout the course of disease. Each collaborating institution followed its own protocols to collect whole blood in K2EDTA tubes. For TCRbeta analysis, collaborator samples were shipped as frozen whole blood, as isolated PBMCs, or as DNA extracted from either sample type. TCRbeta CDR3 regions were amplified from genomic DNA by means of the immunoSEQ Assay, a bias-controlled multiplex PCR. The original pipeline was this. The number of nucleated cells in each sample was estimated from the amplification of reference gene primers within the assay. To quantify the absolute abundance of each unique TCRbeta CDR3 rearrangement, sequence reads were collapsed and filtered. Productive Simpson clonality was computed per sample as the square root of Simpson's diversity index over productive rearrangements. As stored in TCRdb, this immuneACCESS dataset retains in-frame rearrangements with V and J assigned. A fraction of the clones does not appear; measured against another copy, unresolved V genes explain less than half of the discrepancy, and the remainder lacks a known reason. That table is the source of V, J and clone size, and D and trimming were worked out from the DNA. Counted in this sample were some 320,000 clones; roughly 90% of them appeared once. The ten biggest clones cover around 10% of the sample.

Germline trimming: 3 bases from V, 5 bases from J; junction bases outside gene matches: 4. CDR1 and CDR2 were assigned from the germline V gene as SGHTA and FQGNSA. The CDR3 has 14 amino acids, counting the end cysteine and phenylalanine. Only the CDR3 region is kept as DNA, spanning 42 bases read in frame from base 1. Sequencing input: peripheral blood. The rearranged segments are TRBV7-2 and TRBJ1-2; 9 bases in the middle match TRBD1. This receptor was taken from a woman aged 25 to 45 with COVID-19, enrolled during active disease. The DNA sequence is given as TGTGCCAGCAGCTTGGACAGGGGAAATTATGGCTACACCTTC. Its product reads: CASSLDRGNYGYTF.